This T cell receptor beta chain was captured by sequencing in a study of blood T cell repertoires in COVID-19. Overall study: Sample material is recorded as cDNA or gDNA derived from T cells, B-cell-depleted T cells, or PBMCs.

In the case of this clone: The junction and the germline gene differ at one end; a read error may be behind it.

In the authors' methods: Reference gene primer amplification yielded estimated nucleated cell counts. The repertoire was sequenced with immunoSEQ multiplex PCR; TCRdb's copy has only in-frame clones and lacks some. V and J calls and clone size follow that table, whereas D and trimming were derived from the DNA. Of some 90,000 clones listed, roughly 89% are singletons. Germline CDR1 LGHDT, CDR2 YNNKEL (reference sequence). The CDR3 consists of 15 residues. The TCR originated in a woman older than 75 with active or convalescent COVID-19. Material for sequencing was peripheral blood. The V gene is TRBV3-1 (or the pseudogene TRBV3-2), the J gene TRBJ2-3; 13 nucleotides agree with TRBD2. CDR3 loop: CASSHSGTSGTVPGF. CDR3 sequence (DNA): TGTGCCAGCAGCCACTCCGGGACTAGCGGGACCGTGCCGGGATTT.